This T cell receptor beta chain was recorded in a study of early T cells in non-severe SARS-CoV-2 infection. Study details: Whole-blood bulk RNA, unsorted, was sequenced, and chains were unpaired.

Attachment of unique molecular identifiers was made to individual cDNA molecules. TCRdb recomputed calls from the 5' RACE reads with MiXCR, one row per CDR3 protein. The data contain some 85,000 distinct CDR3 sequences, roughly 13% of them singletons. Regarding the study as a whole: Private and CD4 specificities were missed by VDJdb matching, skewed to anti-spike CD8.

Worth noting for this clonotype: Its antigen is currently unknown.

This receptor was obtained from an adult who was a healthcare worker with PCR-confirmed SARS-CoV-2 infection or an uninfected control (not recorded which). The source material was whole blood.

For the CDR3, the DNA is TGTGCCAGCAGCTTGGCTAGCGGGGGCGTAAAATATGGCTACACCTTC. Amino acids: CASSLASGGVKYGYTF. The J gene is TRBJ1-2, the V gene TRBV5-6; maybe TRBD1 (6 bases). Germline V gene lookup returns CDR1 SGHDT and CDR2 YYEEEE. This CDR3 contains 16 residues. V dropped 0 bases and J dropped 5 bases, with 17 bases sitting between them.